This TCR beta chain came from a study of early T cells in non-severe SARS-CoV-2 infection. A single record per CDR3 protein comes from TCRdb applying MiXCR to the 5' RACE reads. The data contain tens of thousands of distinct CDR3 sequences, about 12% of them seen just once; the ten biggest clones take up about 5%. Germline V gene sequence: CDR1 PRHDT, CDR2 FYEKMQ (reference sequence). CDR3 size: 12 residues. Trimming took 2 bases from V and 4 from J, leaving 3 bases between them. V usage is TRBV13 and J usage is TRBJ1-3, with D hard to call. The sequenced material came from whole blood. This clonotype was obtained from an adult who was a healthcare worker with PCR-confirmed SARS-CoV-2 infection or an uninfected control (not recorded which). CDR3 sequence: CASSLRGNTIYF. The DNA of the CDR3 is TGTGCCAGCAGCTTAAGAGGAAACACCATATATTTT.